This T cell receptor beta chain was sequenced during a study of T-cell reconstitution after alpha-beta-depleted transplantation in children. The sample holds many counts of this clonotype. Researchers prepared the TCRbeta library using unique molecular identifiers, the study reports. TCRdb independently ran MiXCR on the PCR reads; one entry per CDR3 protein. The repertoire holds some 180,000 distinct CDR3 sequences, with 6.6% as singletons. This receptor was identified in a boy aged 2-15 years with acute lymphoblastic leukemia, due to receive a stem cell transplant. Specimen: PBMCs, collected before TCRalphabeta/CD19-depleted stem cell transplant.

CDR3 in amino acids: CASSKEETGPDTQYF. CDR3 sequence (DNA): TGTGCCAGCAGCAAAGAGGAGACAGGGCCAGATACGCAGTATTTT. The J gene is TRBJ2-3, the V gene TRBV21-1; the tabulated D call, TRBD1, remains unverified against the DNA. TRBV21-1 constitutes a pseudogene. CDR3 length: 15 residues.